Listed here are 15 T cell receptor beta chains from one sample, sequenced in a study of blood T cell repertoires in COVID-19 (dated by TCRdb to the early 2020s). Libraries came from the immunoSEQ multiplex PCR assay. The table was pulled from immuneACCESS by TCRdb, which kept in-frame rearrangements only. Such tables lose some clones; where checked, under half of the loss comes from unresolved V genes, and the rest has no known cause. This sample is represented by roughly 35,000 clones; 70% to 85% of them were singletons. The ten largest make up roughly 7.3% of the sample. Sample: peripheral blood. Receptors were obtained from an older woman with acute or convalescent COVID-19.

V is TRBV5-5 and J is TRBJ2-1; TRBD2 aligns across 12 bases. The V gene end was trimmed by 1 base and the J gene end by 12 bases; junction bases not matched to a gene: 14. The CDR3 spans 17 residues. CDR1 is SGHKS and CDR2 is YYEKEE in the germline V gene (reference sequence). CDR3 sequence (DNA): TGTGCCAGCAGCTTGCGGTCGGGGCTAGCGGGGGGGCCCAGGCAGTTCTTC. This codes for CASSLRSGLAGGPRQFF.

The CDR3 is CASSSSRQGGQPQHF. The CDR3 coding sequence is TGTGCCAGTAGTTCTTCCCGACAGGGGGGTCAGCCCCAGCATTTT. The V call is TRBV19, the J call TRBJ1-5; 9 bases are shared with TRBD1. The V segment lost 5 bases and the J segment 6 bases; nucleotides outside the gene matches: 8. This CDR3 has 15 amino acids. CDR1 is LNHDA, CDR2 SQIVND, per germline (reference sequence). Filled out from reference TRBV19 and TRBJ1-5, the complete variable domain reads DGGITQSPKYLFRKEGQNVTLSCEQNLNHDAMYWYRQDPGQGLRLIYYSQIVNDFQKGDIAEGYSVSREKKESFPLTVTSAQKNPTAFYLCASSSSRQGGQPQHFGDGTRLSIL.

The V and J genes are TRBV6-5 and TRBJ2-7, with 9 nucleotides matching TRBD1. The CDR3 loop spans 15 amino acids. J gave up 5 bases and V 7 bases, and 12 bases lay outside the gene matches. Per germline, CDR1 MNHEY and CDR2 SVGAGI. CDR3: CASTPRGTGLHEQYF. The CDR3 DNA reads TGTGCCAGCACCCCTAGGGGGACAGGGCTGCACGAGCAGTACTTC.

This clone came up a few times. The chain combines TRBV5-6 with TRBJ1-1, with D uncertain. Germline V lookup: CDR1 SGHDT, CDR2 YYEEEE. The CDR3 contains 13 residues. The V end lost 0 bases, the J end lost 0 bases, and 3 bases lay between the germline ends. CDR3 nucleotides: TGTGCCAGCAGCTTGGACATGAACACTGAAGCTTTCTTT. Translation: CASSLDMNTEAFF.

The J gene is TRBJ1-6, the V gene TRBV10-3; TRBD1 might be the D (6 bases). From germline, CDR1 is ENHRY and CDR2 SYGVKD. V was clipped by 8 bases and J by 10 bases, with 15 bases between them. The CDR3 extends over 13 amino acids. CDR3 amino acids: CAIQGQGNSPLHF. The CDR3 DNA sequence: TGTGCCATCCAGGGGCAGGGGAACTCACCCCTCCACTTT.

The chain joins TRBV6-1 to TRBJ1-5, with no clear D. Trimming pared 3 bases from V and 6 bases from J, leaving 12 bases between. CDR1 MNHNS and CDR2 SASEGT come from the germline V gene. The CDR3 length is 14 residues. CDR3 in amino acids: CASSDGAGGQPQHF. CDR3 coding DNA: TGTGCCAGCAGTGATGGAGCGGGAGGTCAGCCCCAGCATTTT.

The J gene is TRBJ2-1, the V gene TRBV5-1; D may be TRBD2 (7 bases). This CDR3 spans 14 amino acids. Trimming shortened V by 4 bases and J by 6 bases, and 14 bases separated the two germline ends. Germline V CDR1 and CDR2: SGHRS, YFSETQ. CDR3 nucleotide sequence: TGCGCCAGCAGCCCGGGGGGCCACATCAATGAGCAGTTCTTC. Translating it yields CASSPGGHINEQFF.

The V gene is TRBV5-1, the J gene TRBJ2-2, with D maybe TRBD2 (6 bases). The V end lost 5 bases, the J end lost 4 bases, and 6 bases lay between the germline ends. The CDR3 is made up of 12 amino acids. Germline CDR1 SGHRS, CDR2 YFSETQ. The CDR3: CASRTSTGELFF. The CDR3 nucleotides are TGCGCCAGCAGGACTAGCACCGGGGAGCTGTTTTTT.

The chain joins TRBV7-8 to TRBJ1-5; D perhaps matches TRBD1 (5 bases). CDR1 and CDR2 (germline): SGHVS, FQNEAQ. The CDR3 has 15 residues. The V and J ends lost 3 bases and 3 bases respectively, with 12 bases between them. The CDR3 nucleotides are TGTGCCAGCAGCTTCACGACAGTTGACAATCAGCCCCAGCATTTT. Translation gives CASSFTTVDNQPQHF.

The chain recombines TRBV19 with TRBJ2-3; a possible D gene is TRBD2 (6 bases). CDR3 size: 14 residues. Looked up from germline, CDR1 is LNHDA and CDR2 is SQIVND (reference sequence). Trimming shortened V by 3 bases and J by 2 bases, and 9 bases separated the two germline ends. In DNA, the CDR3 is TGTGCCAGTAGTATGAGGAGGGACACAGATACGCAGTATTTT. Protein sequence: CASSMRRDTDTQYF. Complete variable domain (other parts from reference TRBV19 and TRBJ2-3): DGGITQSPKYLFRKEGQNVTLSCEQNLNHDAMYWYRQDPGQGLRLIYYSQIVNDFQKGDIAEGYSVSREKKESFPLTVTSAQKNPTAFYLCASSMRRDTDTQYFGPGTRLTVL.

The chain links TRBV11-2 to TRBJ1-1; 9 nucleotides align to TRBD1. CDR3 length: 12 residues. Germline V lookup: CDR1 SGHAT, CDR2 FQNNGV. Trimming at V came to 1 base and at J to 11 bases, leaving 2 bases not matched to a gene. The CDR3 DNA follows: TGTGCCAGCAGCTTAGTCGGACAGGGGGCTTTCTTT. This codes for CASSLVGQGAFF.

The chain couples TRBV5-1 to TRBJ2-5; D remains ambiguous. Trimming left V 0 bases short and J 5 bases short, with 8 bases between. Per germline, CDR1 SGHRS and CDR2 YFSETQ. The CDR3 is made up of 13 amino acids. The CDR3 reads CASSLVVRETQYF. The CDR3 nucleotides are TGCGCCAGCAGCTTGGTAGTCCGGGAGACCCAGTACTTC.

The chain joins TRBV19 to TRBJ1-5; D might be TRBD1 (6 bases). The CDR3 is made up of 14 amino acids. Germline CDR1 is LNHDA and CDR2 is SQIVND (reference sequence). The V gene lost 2 bases and the J gene lost 9 bases, with 14 bases spanning the gap. The CDR3 is CASSINRESGPQHF. The CDR3 bases are TGTGCCAGTAGTATAAACAGGGAGAGTGGGCCCCAGCATTTT.

This clone was seen once. The CDR3 spells CASSSPGTKNIQYF. The CDR3 nucleotides are TGTGCCAGCTCATCCCCCGGGACAAAAAACATTCAGTACTTC. J is TRBJ2-4 and V is TRBV18, with D maybe TRBD1 (6 bases). V lost 5 bases and J 4 bases, leaving 12 bases between the germline ends. This CDR3 has 14 amino acids. Germline V CDR1 and CDR2: KGHSH, LQKENI.

The V gene is TRBV30, the J gene TRBJ1-1; a weak D match, TRBD1 (5 bases). The germline V gene has CDR1 GTSNPN and CDR2 SVGIG (reference sequence). With 0 bases removed from V and 2 bases from J, the gap between germline ends came to 10 bases. This CDR3 is 14 amino acids long. CDR3 bases: TGTGCCTGGAGTGTCGGGGGTATAAACACTGAAGCTTTCTTT. Its translation: CAWSVGGINTEAFF. The entire variable domain, with the rest obtained from reference TRBV30 and TRBJ1-1, is as follows: SQTIHQWPATLVQPVGSPLSLECTVEGTSNPNLYWYRQAAGRGLQLLFYSVGIGQISSEVPQNLSASRPQDRQFILSSKKLLLSDSGFYLCAWSVGGINTEAFFGQGTRLTVV.